Listed below are T cell receptor beta chains from one sample, sequenced in a study of blood T cell repertoires in COVID-19. Profiled with immunoSEQ multiplex PCR; TCRdb holds only in-frame clones, not every one. Here the sample spans 50,000 to 75,000 clones, around 80% being singletons. The sample consisted of peripheral blood. These TCRs come from a man aged 55 to 70 with acute or convalescent COVID-19. CDR3s include the opening cysteine and the closing phenylalanine or tryptophan. D genes are given only for firm matches. Clone size, where shown, is once, few, many, or a class for clones that have expanded.

j_call clone_size d_call v_call cdr3_aa cdr3_nt
TRBJ2-5 . TRBD2 TRBV5-1 CASSWRLAGSETQYF TGCGCCAGCAGCTGGCGACTAGCGGGGTCAGAGACCCAGTACTTC
TRBJ2-7 . . TRBV7-3 CASSLGGQAGEQYF TGTGCCAGCAGCTTAGGGGGCCAGGCCGGCGAGCAGTACTTC
TRBJ2-5 . . TRBV4-1 CASSLGRGKQETQYF TGCGCCAGCAGCCTCGGTAGGGGGAAGCAAGAGACCCAGTACTTC
TRBJ2-2 . . TRBV18 CASQLREFGELFF TGTGCCAGCCAACTTAGGGAGTTCGGGGAGCTGTTTTTT
TRBJ2-1 once TRBD2 TRBV5-6 CASSSGLAGGGPYNEQFF TGTGCCAGCAGCTCGGGACTAGCGGGGGGCGGCCCCTACAATGAGCAGTTCTTC
TRBJ2-2 once TRBD1 TRBV24-1 CATSDSRTGNTGELFF TGTGCCACCAGTGATTCGAGGACAGGGAACACCGGGGAGCTGTTTTTT
TRBJ2-2 . . TRBV2 CASNLGLGNTGELFF TGTGCCAGCAACCTAGGACTCGGCAACACCGGGGAGCTGTTTTTT
TRBJ2-7 . . TRBV2 CAGREVPGEQYF TGTGCCGGACGAGAGGTACCGGGGGAGCAGTACTTC
TRBJ2-1 . . TRBV6-6 CASSEVYNEQFF TGTGCCAGCAGTGAGGTGTACAATGAGCAGTTCTTC
TRBJ2-7 . TRBD1 TRBV19 CASSTRQGVGYEQYF TGTGCCAGTAGTACACGACAGGGGGTAGGCTACGAGCAGTACTTC
TRBJ1-2 . . TRBV24-1 CATSDSRNYGYTF TGTGCCACCAGTGATTCTAGGAACTATGGCTACACCTTC
TRBJ2-7 . TRBD1 TRBV28 CASRMGGQDAYEQYF TGTGCCAGCAGGATGGGGGGACAGGATGCCTACGAGCAGTACTTC
TRBJ1-1 . TRBD1 TRBV27 CASSPRTGGPGTEAFF TGTGCCAGCAGTCCGCGGACAGGGGGCCCGGGGACTGAAGCTTTCTTT
TRBJ2-5 . . TRBV24-1 CATSDGREETQYF TGTGCCACCAGTGATGGCAGGGAAGAGACCCAGTACTTC
TRBJ2-5 . TRBD2 TRBV11-1 CASSYGLADQETQYF TGTGCCAGCAGTTACGGACTAGCAGATCAAGAGACCCAGTACTTC
TRBJ2-4 once TRBD1 TRBV28 CASSGVGQGLYIQYF TGTGCCAGCAGTGGGGTGGGACAGGGGTTGTACATTCAGTACTTC
TRBJ2-3 . TRBD2 TRBV19 CASRLAGGPIDTQYF TGTGCCAGTAGGTTAGCGGGGGGGCCAATAGATACGCAGTATTTT
TRBJ1-5 . . TRBV21-1 CASSRKATGESNQPQHF TGTGCCAGCAGCAGAAAAGCTACAGGGGAGAGCAATCAGCCCCAGCATTTT
TRBJ1-1 few TRBD1 TRBV5-1 CASSSTRGLLNTEAFF TGCGCCAGCAGCTCTACAAGGGGGCTACTGAACACTGAAGCTTTCTTT
TRBJ2-2 . . TRBV4-2 CASSQGASPGELFF TGTGCCAGCAGCCAAGGGGCGTCTCCGGGGGAGCTGTTTTTT
TRBJ1-1 . TRBD1 TRBV2 CASRRTWAGQGKGDTEAFF TGTGCCAGCAGACGAACCTGGGCGGGACAGGGGAAGGGGGACACTGAAGCTTTCTTT
TRBJ2-5 . . TRBV24-1 CATSERETQYF TGTGCCACCAGTGAGAGAGAGACCCAGTACTTC
TRBJ2-1 few . TRBV28 CASEGNSRDEQFF TGTGCAAGCGAGGGAAACTCACGGGATGAGCAGTTCTTC
TRBJ1-5 . . TRBV30 CAWSGVGNQPQHF TGTGCCTGGAGCGGGGTGGGAAATCAGCCCCAGCATTTT
TRBJ2-2 . TRBD2 TRBV7-6 CASSSSGANTGELFF TGTGCCAGCAGCTCAAGCGGGGCGAACACCGGGGAGCTGTTTTTT
TRBJ2-2 . . TRBV27 CASSLSWEAMGYTGELFF TGTGCCAGCAGTTTATCGTGGGAGGCCATGGGTTACACCGGGGAGCTGTTTTTT
TRBJ2-7 . . TRBV5-6 CASSLGPTYEQYF TGTGCCAGCAGCTTGGGGCCAACCTACGAGCAGTACTTC
TRBJ2-2 . TRBD1 TRBV5-1 CASSGTVTGELFF TGCGCCAGCAGCGGGACAGTCACCGGGGAGCTGTTTTTT
TRBJ1-5 few TRBD1 TRBV7-8 CASSPWDRGINQPQHF TGTGCCAGCAGCCCGTGGGACAGGGGAATCAATCAGCCCCAGCATTTT
TRBJ1-1 once . TRBV5-6 CASSLISANGDTEAFF TGTGCCAGCAGCTTGATCTCGGCCAATGGAGACACTGAAGCTTTCTTT
TRBJ1-2 . . TRBV6-5 CASREVKEDGYTF TGTGCCAGCAGAGAGGTGAAGGAGGATGGCTACACCTTC
TRBJ2-3 . . TRBV2 CASSDPTGRFTDTQYF TGTGCCAGCAGTGACCCGACAGGAAGGTTCACAGATACGCAGTATTTT
TRBJ1-6 . . TRBV7-9 CASSLVAQGNSPLHF TGTGCCAGCAGCTTAGTCGCACAGGGTAATTCACCCCTCCACTTT
TRBJ1-2 . . TRBV6-5 CASRVSGGNYGYTF TGTGCCAGCAGGGTGTCGGGGGGGAACTATGGCTACACCTTC
TRBJ1-1 . . TRBV7-9 CASSLAGTSRAAFF TGTGCCAGCAGCTTAGCGGGAACCTCGAGGGCAGCTTTCTTT
TRBJ1-6 . TRBD1 TRBV3-1/TRBV3-2 CASSQGYRGLSPLHF TGTGCCAGCAGCCAAGGGTACAGGGGGCTTTCACCCCTCCACTTT
TRBJ2-7 once TRBD1 TRBV9 CASSYRGSSYEQYF TGTGCCAGCAGCTACAGGGGTAGCTCCTACGAGCAGTACTTC
TRBJ2-5 . . TRBV28 CASSLLRTERETQYF TGTGCCAGCAGCCTCCTTAGGACAGAGAGGGAGACCCAATACTTC
TRBJ1-2 . . TRBV18 CASSPTLNRGQANYGYTF TGTGCCAGCTCACCCACCCTAAATAGAGGTCAAGCTAACTATGGCTACACCTTC
TRBJ1-1 . . TRBV27 CASSTNTRNTEAFF TGTGCCAGCAGTACCAACACACGGAACACTGAAGCTTTCTTT